This entry features one T cell receptor (beta chain) sequence. Its antigen is as yet unknown. This specimen comes from a study of cytomegalovirus exposure and HLA in healthy donors. Findings of the study overall: In an earlier analysis, in about 530 donors, most V segments appeared productive either ~87% or ~30% of the time. Later examination showed HLA-associated TCR beta chains had greater clonal expansion than equally common others.

Primers for the PCR totalled 60 Vbeta and 13 Jbeta. Data came from immunoSEQ multiplex PCR; TCRdb stores just in-frame clones and leaves some out. The table records 160,000 or so clones, 70% of them present only once. The V end lost 6 bases, the J end lost 4 bases, and 12 bases lay between the germline ends. The CDR3 covers 14 residues. CDR1 and CDR2 (germline): LNHDA, SQIVND (reference sequence). This sequence originates from a man in his late teens or twenties in good health and CMV-seropositive. J is TRBJ2-2 and V is TRBV19, with D unresolved. Sequencing input: PBMCs. DNA of the CDR3: TGTGCCAGTAGCGCCGTTTTCGGCACCGGGGAGCTGTTTTTT. Encoded protein: CASSAVFGTGELFF. Looking up the rest from reference TRBV19 and TRBJ2-2 gives the full variable domain: DGGITQSPKYLFRKEGQNVTLSCEQNLNHDAMYWYRQDPGQGLRLIYYSQIVNDFQKGDIAEGYSVSREKKESFPLTVTSAQKNPTAFYLCASSAVFGTGELFFGEGSRLTVL.